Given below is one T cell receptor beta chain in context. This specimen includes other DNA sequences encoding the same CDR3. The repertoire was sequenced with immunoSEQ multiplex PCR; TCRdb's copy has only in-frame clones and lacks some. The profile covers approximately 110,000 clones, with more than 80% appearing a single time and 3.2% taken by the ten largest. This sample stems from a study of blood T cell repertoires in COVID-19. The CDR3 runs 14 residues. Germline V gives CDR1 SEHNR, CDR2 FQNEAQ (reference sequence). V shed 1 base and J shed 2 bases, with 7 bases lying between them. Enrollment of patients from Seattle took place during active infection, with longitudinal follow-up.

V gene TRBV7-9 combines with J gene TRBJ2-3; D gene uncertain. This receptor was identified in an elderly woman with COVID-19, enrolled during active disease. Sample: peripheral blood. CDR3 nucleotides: TGTGCCAGCAGCTTAGGGCAGTACACAGATACGCAGTATTTT. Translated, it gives CASSLGQYTDTQYF.